The clone carrying this T cell receptor (beta chain) has only a few counts. Its specificity is not known. CDR3 length: 14 amino acids. Germline loops: CDR1 MNHEY, CDR2 SMNVEV (reference sequence). Trimming cost V 7 bases and J 6 bases; bases outside gene matches: 8. This record belongs to a study of beta chain features in type 1 diabetes. General study points: Junctions at VDJ sites from type 1 diabetes patients had fewer insertions and more deletions. Reads derived from cDNA could over-represent cells showing high TCR expression. Type 1 diabetes patients had moderately but significantly shorter TCRB CDR3s in all four CD4+ subsets.

Per donor, one heparinised blood draw averaged around 120 mL. Expressed TCRB transcripts were sequenced because the isolated RNA had all been reverse transcribed beforehand. Data came from immunoSEQ multiplex PCR; TCRdb stores just in-frame clones and leaves some out. The table records 600,000 to 700,000 clones, approximately 13% of them present only once. The clonotype comes from a man in his thirties or forties with type 1 diabetes. This chain uses TRBV27 with TRBJ1-2; 10 nucleotides match TRBD1. Material for sequencing was naive CD4+ T cells from blood. CDR3 protein: CASTARQGADGYTF. CDR3 sequence (DNA): TGTGCCAGCACCGCCCGACAGGGGGCTGATGGCTACACCTTC.